The 23 T cell receptor beta chains reported below all come from one sample, sequenced in a study of shared clonotypes between healthy human individuals. In the naive CD8 group, cells lacked CD45RO and were positively selected for CCR7, so terminally differentiated effector memory CD45RA+ cells were left out. Clones were sequenced by immunoSEQ multiplex PCR, and TCRdb holds only the in-frame ones, with some missing. The sample comprises millions of clones, about 95% of which are singletons, and around 1.1% rests with the top ten. Sequencing was done on a sample of naive CD8+ T cells sorted from blood. The receptor source for this set is a man aged 18 to 35 in good health.

The chain employs TRBV29-1 and TRBJ1-2, with D possibly matching TRBD1 (6 bases). The V end lost 4 bases, the J end lost 3 bases, and 15 bases lay between the germline ends. Germline CDR1 is SQVTM and CDR2 is ANQGSEA. The CDR3 is 14 residues long. The CDR3 here is CSVVAGGQDYGYTF. CDR3 in DNA: TGCAGCGTTGTTGCGGGGGGGCAAGACTATGGCTACACCTTC. Supplemented by reference TRBV29-1 and TRBJ1-2, the full variable domain reads SAVISQKPSRDICQRGTSLTIQCQVDSQVTMMFWYRQQPGQSLTLIATANQGSEATYESGFVIDKFPISRPNLTFSTLTVSNMSPEDSSIYLCSVVAGGQDYGYTFGSGTRLTVV.

As concerns this clone: Other DNA sequences from this sample encode an identical CDR3 as well. J is TRBJ2-7 and V is TRBV5-1; D call uncertain. The V gene lost 0 bases and the J gene lost 2 bases, with 6 bases spanning the gap. The CDR3 runs 13 residues. Per germline, CDR1 SGHRS and CDR2 YFSETQ. The CDR3 here is CASSLESAYEQYF. Written as DNA, the CDR3 is TGCGCCAGCAGCTTGGAAAGCGCCTACGAGCAGTACTTC.

This clone was recorded once. The chain couples TRBV6-6 to TRBJ2-7; TRBD2 agrees at 11 bases. The V and J ends lost 6 bases and 2 bases, in that order; junction bases with no gene match: 9. This CDR3 is built from 16 residues. CDR1 is MNHNY, CDR2 SVGAGI, per germline (reference sequence). In DNA, the CDR3 is TGTGCCAGCAGCGCACTAGCGGGAGTTTCTCCCTACGAGCAGTACTTC. Amino acid sequence: CASSALAGVSPYEQYF.

The V gene is TRBV28, the J gene TRBJ2-3; perhaps TRBD1 as D (7 bases). The ends were cut back, 10 bases at V and 4 bases at J, with 18 bases in the middle. Germline CDR1 reads MDHEN; CDR2 reads SYDVKM. The CDR3 covers 14 residues. The CDR3 here is CATSQGGDSDTQYF. The CDR3 DNA follows: TGTGCCACAAGTCAGGGGGGCGATTCAGATACGCAGTATTTT.

The chain joins TRBV9 to TRBJ2-3; 13 bases match TRBD2. The CDR3 loop spans 16 amino acids. With V trimmed by 3 bases and J by 4 bases, 5 bases remained unmatched. Germline V gene data show CDR1 as SGDLS and CDR2 as YYNGEE. The chain's CDR3 is CASSALLAGGPDTQYF. The CDR3 DNA sequence: TGTGCCAGCAGCGCCCTACTAGCGGGAGGGCCAGATACGCAGTATTTT.

J is TRBJ1-6 and V is TRBV5-6, with TRBD1 as a possible D gene (5 bases). V lost 1 base to trimming and J lost 3 bases, with 14 bases between them. The CDR3 contains 17 residues. Germline-derived CDR1 and CDR2 are SGHDT and YYEEEE. The CDR3 sequence is CASSLKSRDYYNSPLHF. CDR3 DNA sequence: TGTGCCAGCAGCTTGAAATCGAGGGACTACTATAATTCACCCCTCCACTTT.

This clone was counted a single time. V gene TRBV27 combines with J gene TRBJ1-1; D is undetermined. Trimming left V 0 bases short and J 1 base short, with 9 bases between. There are 15 residues in the CDR3. Germline CDR1 is MNHEY and CDR2 is SMNVEV (reference sequence). CDR3 bases: TGTGCCAGCAGTTTATCGATACCCCCGAACACTGAAGCTTTCTTT. As protein: CASSLSIPPNTEAFF.

CDR3 in amino acids: CASSLTGPIVNEQFF. Here the CDR3 DNA reads TGTGCCAGCAGTTTAACAGGGCCAATCGTCAATGAGCAGTTCTTC. The chain recombines TRBV27 with TRBJ2-1; D perhaps matches TRBD1 (6 bases). From germline, CDR1 is MNHEY and CDR2 SMNVEV (reference sequence). Trimming removed 2 bases from V and 6 bases from J, with 14 bases in between. CDR3 length: 15 residues.

Remarks on this clone: This same CDR3 is encoded by further DNA sequences in the sample. This chain connects TRBV20-1 to TRBJ1-2; tentatively, D is TRBD1 (5 bases). V lost 3 bases to trimming and J lost 6 bases, with 8 bases between them. The length of the CDR3 is 11 residues. Germline-derived CDR1 and CDR2 are DFQATT and SNEGSKA (reference sequence). The CDR3 coding sequence is TGCAGTGCTAGCCGGGGGGATGGCTACACCTTC. Amino acid sequence: CSASRGDGYTF.

The chain combines TRBV5-4 with TRBJ1-1; D unresolved. The germline gives CDR1 SGHNT, CDR2 YYREEE (reference sequence). The CDR3 length is 14 residues. Trimming removed 0 bases at V and 4 bases at J, with 10 bases between. CDR3 amino acids: CASSLDRGATEAFF. CDR3 nucleotide sequence: TGTGCCAGCAGCTTGGACAGAGGCGCCACTGAAGCTTTCTTT.

This chain links TRBV7-6 with TRBJ2-7, with 11 bases fitting TRBD2. V shed 4 bases, J shed 4 bases, and the junction held 6 bases outside the gene matches. Germline-derived CDR1 and CDR2 are SGHVS and FNYEAQ. This CDR3 is built from 15 residues. The CDR3 here is CASSSTSGREYEQYF. DNA for the CDR3: TGTGCCAGCAGCTCCACTAGCGGGAGAGAATACGAGCAGTACTTC.

This rearrangement joins TRBV2 to TRBJ2-7; D not certain. The V end was cut by 0 bases, the J end by 4 bases, with 7 bases between. There are 13 residues in the CDR3. In germline, CDR1 is SNHLY, CDR2 FYNNEI. The CDR3 region is CASSEALHYEQYF. The CDR3 region has the DNA TGTGCCAGCAGTGAAGCGCTTCATTACGAGCAGTACTTC.

V and J are TRBV4-1 and TRBJ2-5; D remains unclear. The germline CDR1 and CDR2 sequences are MGHRA and YSYEKL. V was clipped by 0 bases and J by 11 bases, with 16 bases between them. The CDR3 consists of 14 residues. CDR3 in DNA: TGCGCCAGCAGCCAAGATCTTGCCTATGAGGCACAGTACTTC. Protein sequence: CASSQDLAYEAQYF.

The CDR3 DNA sequence: TGCGCCAGCAGCCAAGATTGGGACAGGGACCCTGAAGCTTTCTTT. Its protein product is CASSQDWDRDPEAFF. The chain has TRBV4-1 and TRBJ1-1, with 9 nucleotides matching TRBD1. Trimming removed 0 bases from V and 6 bases from J; junction bases left unmatched: 5. Germline V lookup: CDR1 MGHRA, CDR2 YSYEKL. The CDR3 is made up of 15 amino acids.

Turning to this clone: Other nucleotide sequences in the sample specify the same CDR3. The rearrangement links TRBV9 to TRBJ1-1, with D possibly TRBD1 on 5 matching bases. Trimming took 0 bases from V and 0 from J, leaving 9 bases between them. This CDR3 comprises 15 residues. Germline V gene sequence: CDR1 SGDLS, CDR2 YYNGEE. The CDR3 DNA follows: TGTGCCAGCAGCGTAGATGGGGGTTTGAACACTGAAGCTTTCTTT. Translation gives CASSVDGGLNTEAFF.

The rearrangement joins TRBV27 to TRBJ2-3, with D hard to call. Germline V lookup: CDR1 MNHEY, CDR2 SMNVEV (reference sequence). Trimming stripped 6 bases from V and 0 bases from J, with 7 bases between. This CDR3 has 13 residues. The CDR3 loop reads CASRETSTDTQYF. The CDR3 DNA is TGTGCCAGCAGAGAAACTAGCACAGATACGCAGTATTTT.

The J gene is TRBJ2-7, the V gene TRBV28, with D possibly being TRBD2 (6 bases). V was clipped by 5 bases and J by 0 bases, with 11 bases between them. The CDR3 covers 14 residues. Germline loops: CDR1 MDHEN, CDR2 SYDVKM. DNA of the CDR3: TGTGCCAGCAGTGCGGGGCTTAACTCCTACGAGCAGTACTTC. It translates to CASSAGLNSYEQYF.

CDR3 in DNA: TGTGCCAGCAGCTCCCTCGAGACACCCACAGATACGCAGTATTTT. It encodes CASSSLETPTDTQYF. The chain has TRBV7-9 and TRBJ2-3, with D unclear. There are 15 residues in the CDR3. The germline V gene has CDR1 SEHNR and CDR2 FQNEAQ (reference sequence). Trimming pared 4 bases from V and 2 bases from J, leaving 13 bases between.

The chain carries TRBV6-1 and TRBJ1-4, with TRBD1 matching over 10 bases. This CDR3 contains 16 residues. Germline V lookup: CDR1 MNHNS, CDR2 SASEGT. V dropped 1 base and J dropped 7; count of bases not matched to a gene: 6. CDR3 sequence reads: CASSEGTGGVIEKLFF. CDR3 in DNA: TGTGCCAGCAGTGAAGGGACAGGGGGTGTCATTGAAAAACTGTTTTTT.

This chain connects TRBV6-1 to TRBJ2-5, with D perhaps TRBD1 (6 bases). V was pared by 3 bases and J by 2 bases, with 19 bases between. This CDR3 has 17 residues. From germline, CDR1 is MNHNS and CDR2 SASEGT. The CDR3 DNA is TGTGCCAGCAGTGAGTCCCTTTACTTGAGGGGGCAAGAGACCCAGTACTTC. Its protein product is CASSESLYLRGQETQYF.

The V and J genes are TRBV5-6 and TRBJ1-1, with 9 bases identical to TRBD1. Germline lookup yields CDR1 SGHDT and CDR2 YYEEEE. This CDR3 has 15 residues. V shed 0 bases, J shed 8 bases, and the junction held 8 bases outside the gene matches. In DNA, the CDR3 is TGTGCCAGCAGCTTGGGATGGGACAGGGTACGGGAAGCTTTCTTT. The encoded protein is CASSLGWDRVREAFF.

The chain carries TRBV19 and TRBJ1-1; a weak D match, TRBD1 (5 bases). Trimming left V 0 bases short and J 1 base short, with 9 bases between. There are 15 residues in the CDR3. Germline V CDR1 and CDR2: LNHDA, SQIVND (reference sequence). CDR3 sequence (DNA): TGTGCCAGTAGTATAGATGAGGGGTCGAACACTGAAGCTTTCTTT. It translates to CASSIDEGSNTEAFF.

This chain connects TRBV27 to TRBJ2-1; D is possibly TRBD1 (6 bases). Germline CDR1 is MNHEY and CDR2 is SMNVEV (reference sequence). Deletions cut 4 bases from V and 7 bases from J, with 17 bases between. There are 15 residues in the CDR3. In nucleotides, the CDR3 is TGTGCCAGCAGTTCCAGGGGCAGGGTTGAGAATGAGCAGTTCTTC. Residues: CASSSRGRVENEQFF.